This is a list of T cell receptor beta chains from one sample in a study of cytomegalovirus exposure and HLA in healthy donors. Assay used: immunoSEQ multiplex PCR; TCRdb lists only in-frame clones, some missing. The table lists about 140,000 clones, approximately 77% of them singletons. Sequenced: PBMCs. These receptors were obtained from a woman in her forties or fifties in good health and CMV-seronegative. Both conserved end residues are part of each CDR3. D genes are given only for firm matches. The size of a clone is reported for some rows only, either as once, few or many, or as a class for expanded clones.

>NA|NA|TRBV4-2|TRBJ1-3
TGTGCCAGCAGCCATCCCGGGGGGGGAAACACCATATATTTT
CASSHPGGGNTIYF
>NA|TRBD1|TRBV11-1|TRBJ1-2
TGTGCCAGCAGCAGGACAGGTTATGGCTACACCTTC
CASSRTGYGYTF
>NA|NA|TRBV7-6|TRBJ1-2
TGTGCCAGCAGCTTAGGGGGCGGGGGGGACGGCTACACCTTC
CASSLGGGGDGYTF
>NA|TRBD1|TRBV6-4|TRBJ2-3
TGTGCCAGCAGTGAAGGGACAGGGGGCACAGATACGCAGTATTTT
CASSEGTGGTDTQYF
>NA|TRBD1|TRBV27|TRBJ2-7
TGTGCCAGCAGTTATACAGGGGGCACTAAGTACTTC
CASSYTGGTKYF
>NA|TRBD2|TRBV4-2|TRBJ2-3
TGTGCCAGCAGCCAAGACCCGGGGGGGGGAGATACGCAGTATTTT
CASSQDPGGGDTQYF
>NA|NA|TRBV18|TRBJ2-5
TGTGCCAGCTCACGTCGGGAGACCCAGTACTTC
CASSRRETQYF
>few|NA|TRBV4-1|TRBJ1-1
TGCGCCAGCAGCCAAGATAGGACTCGGGTGCACACTGAAGCTTTCTTT
CASSQDRTRVHTEAFF
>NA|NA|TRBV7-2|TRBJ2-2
TGTGCCAGCAGCTTAGTCAGACCGGGGAACACCGGGGAGCTGTTTTTT
CASSLVRPGNTGELFF
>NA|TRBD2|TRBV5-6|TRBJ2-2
TGTGCCAGCAGCCCGGTGGGGCGGGGGGACACCGGGGAGCTGTTTTTT
CASSPVGRGDTGELFF
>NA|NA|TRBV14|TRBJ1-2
TGTGCCAGCAGCCAAGTTTTCTCCCGAGTCTTCGGGGGAGTAGAGGGCTACACCTTC
CASSQVFSRVFGGVEGYTF
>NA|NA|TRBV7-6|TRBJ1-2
TGTGCCAGCAGCGAAGGGGGTGACTATGGCTACACCTTC
CASSEGGDYGYTF
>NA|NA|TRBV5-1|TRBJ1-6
TGCGCCAGCAGCCTCAGGGAATCCTCCTATAATTCACCCCTCCACTTT
CASSLRESSYNSPLHF
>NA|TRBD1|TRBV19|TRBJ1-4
TGTGCCAGTGGGGGGACAGGGTTTAATGAAAAACTGTTTTTT
CASGGTGFNEKLFF
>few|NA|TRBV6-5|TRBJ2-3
TGTGCCAGCAGTTACTCGGCGGAGGCAGATACGCAGTATTTT
CASSYSAEADTQYF
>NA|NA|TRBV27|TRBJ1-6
TGTGCCAGCAGTCTCCCCTATAATTCACCCCTCCACTTT
CASSLPYNSPLHF
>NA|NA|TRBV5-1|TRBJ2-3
TGCGCCAGCAGCTTGACGGCAGGCGCGTCCACAGATACGCAGTATTTT
CASSLTAGASTDTQYF
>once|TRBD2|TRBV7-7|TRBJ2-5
TGTGCTAGCAGCCCGGGACTAGCGGGAGGGGAGACCCAGTACTTC
CASSPGLAGGETQYF
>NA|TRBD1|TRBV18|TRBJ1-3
TGTGCCAGCTCACCAACCGGGACAGCCTCTGGAAACACCATATATTTT
CASSPTGTASGNTIYF
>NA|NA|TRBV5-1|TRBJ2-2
TGCGCCAGCAGCTTGGGACGTACGGGGTGGAACACCGGGGAGCTGTTTTTT
CASSLGRTGWNTGELFF
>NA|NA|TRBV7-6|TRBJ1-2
TGTGCCAGCAGCGGGCAGATTCTATCCGGCTACACCTTC
CASSGQILSGYTF
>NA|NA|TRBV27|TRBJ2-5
TGTGCCAGCAGGAACTCAGGGGGGATTCTTGAGACCCAGTACTTC
CASRNSGGILETQYF
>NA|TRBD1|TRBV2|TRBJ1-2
TGTGCCAGCAGTGCAGGGGGTCTCTATGGCTACACCTTC
CASSAGGLYGYTF
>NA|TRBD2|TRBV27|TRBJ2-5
TGTGCCAGCACCGCCCGGGGGGGGGAGACCCAGTACTTC
CASTARGGETQYF
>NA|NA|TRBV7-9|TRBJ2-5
TGTGCCAGCAGGCTTCAAGGGGCAGGGGAGACCCAGTACTTC
CASRLQGAGETQYF
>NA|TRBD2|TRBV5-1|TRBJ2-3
TGCGCCAGCAGCGCGGGGGGAACAGATACGCAGTATTTT
CASSAGGTDTQYF
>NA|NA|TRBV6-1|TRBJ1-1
TGTGCCAGCAGCCAGACAGGAGAGAACACTGAAGCTTTCTTT
CASSQTGENTEAFF
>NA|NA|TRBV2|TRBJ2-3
TGTGCCAGCCTAGCCGCAAGCACAGATACGCAGTATTTT
CASLAASTDTQYF
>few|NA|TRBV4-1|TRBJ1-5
TGCGCCAGCAGCCGAGAGAGACAGCCAAATCAGCCCCAGCATTTT
CASSRERQPNQPQHF
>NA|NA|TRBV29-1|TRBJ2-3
TGCAGCGACTCCCCGGGACACGGCAGGTATTTT
CSDSPGHGRYF
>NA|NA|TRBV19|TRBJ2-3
TGTGCCAGTAAAACTAGGGGGGGGGATACGCAGTATTTT
CASKTRGGDTQYF
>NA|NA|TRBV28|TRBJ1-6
TGTGCCAGCAGTTTGCAGGGAAATAATTCACCCCTCCACTTT
CASSLQGNNSPLHF
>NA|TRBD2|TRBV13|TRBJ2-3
TGTGCCACCGCTAGCGGGGGGGTGGATACGCAGTATTTT
CATASGGVDTQYF
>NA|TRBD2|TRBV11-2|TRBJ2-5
TGTGCCAGCAGCTTAGGATTGCAAGCGGGGGTCGAGACCCAGTACTTC
CASSLGLQAGVETQYF
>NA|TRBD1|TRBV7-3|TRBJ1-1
TGTGCCAGCAGCTTAAACAGGGGGGACACTGAAGCTTTCTTT
CASSLNRGDTEAFF
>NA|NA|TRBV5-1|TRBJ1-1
TGCGCCAGCAGCTTGGACAGGGCCGCGGGGGCTGAAGCTTTCTTT
CASSLDRAAGAEAFF
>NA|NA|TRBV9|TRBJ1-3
TGTGCCAGCAGCGTGGACAGCTCTGGAAACACCATATATTTT
CASSVDSSGNTIYF
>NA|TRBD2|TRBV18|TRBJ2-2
TGTGCCAGCTCACCCGGACTAGCGGGCCATAACACCGGGGAGCTGTTTTTT
CASSPGLAGHNTGELFF
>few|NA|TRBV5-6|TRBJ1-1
TGTGCCAGCAGCGATCCGACTCTGGGACAGAACACTGAAGCTTTCTTT
CASSDPTLGQNTEAFF
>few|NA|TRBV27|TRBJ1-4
TGTGCCAGCAGTTACAGAAGGGGGACTAATGAAAAACTGTTTTTT
CASSYRRGTNEKLFF
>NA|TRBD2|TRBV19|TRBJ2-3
TGTGCCAGTAGTATTCTAGCGGGGAGATTGGCAGATACGCAGTATTTT
CASSILAGRLADTQYF
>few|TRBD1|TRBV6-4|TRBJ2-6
TGTGCCAGCAGTGAGGGACAGCCCTCTGGGGCCAACGTCCTGACTTTC
CASSEGQPSGANVLTF
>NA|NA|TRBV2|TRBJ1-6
TGTGCCAGCAGTGGGCTTCTAATGGGCAATTCACCCCTCCACTTT
CASSGLLMGNSPLHF
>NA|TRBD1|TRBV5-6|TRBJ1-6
TGTGCCAGCAGCTATGGACAGGGGACACCCCTCCACTTT
CASSYGQGTPLHF
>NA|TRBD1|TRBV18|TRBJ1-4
TGTGCCAGCTCCACGACAGGGGTTAATGAAAAACTGTTTTTT
CASSTTGVNEKLFF
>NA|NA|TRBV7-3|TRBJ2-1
TGTGCCAGGGGCCAAAGAGAGCATGAGCAGTTCTTC
CARGQREHEQFF
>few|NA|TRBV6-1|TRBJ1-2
TGTGCCAGCAGTGAAAACGTTTTGGGGACTTTCTATGGCTACACCTTC
CASSENVLGTFYGYTF
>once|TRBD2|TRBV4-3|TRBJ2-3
TGCGCCAGCAGCCAAGAAACCGGGACTAGCCGGTCAGATACGCAGTATTTT
CASSQETGTSRSDTQYF
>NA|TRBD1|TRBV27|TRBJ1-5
TGTGCCAGCAGTTCCCTCTCGACAGGGGGTGACGGGGGGCAGCCCCAGCATTTT
CASSSLSTGGDGGQPQHF
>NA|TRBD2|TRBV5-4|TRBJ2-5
TGTGCCAGCAGCTTTGGGACTAGCAGCCAAGAGACCCAGTACTTC
CASSFGTSSQETQYF
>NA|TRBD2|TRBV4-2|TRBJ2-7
TGTGCCAGCAGCCAAGATGGCGGGGGGGCCTACGAGCAGTACTTC
CASSQDGGGAYEQYF
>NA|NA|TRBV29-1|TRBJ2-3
TGCAGCGTTGACGTCCCCTCGCAGGGGTCAGATACGCAGTATTTT
CSVDVPSQGSDTQYF
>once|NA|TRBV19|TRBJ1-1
TGTGCCAGTATGGCGGTTCAGATGCACACTGAAGCTTTCTTT
CASMAVQMHTEAFF
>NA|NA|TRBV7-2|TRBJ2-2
TGTGCCAGCAGCTTAGGAGCGGTTCCGAACACCGGGGAGCTGTTTTTT
CASSLGAVPNTGELFF
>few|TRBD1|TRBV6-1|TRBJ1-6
TGTGCCAGCAGTGAAGCCGCCGGGACAGGGATTTCACCCCTCCACTTT
CASSEAAGTGISPLHF